These 24 T cell receptor beta chains originate from one sample sequenced in a study of CXCR3-negative and CXCR3-positive naive CD8 T cells. With UMI labels, 5' RACE was used to prepare the TRB cDNA libraries. For each CDR3 protein, TCRdb gives one entry from its re-call of the 5' RACE reads, without DNA. Seen in this sample are about 24,000 distinct CDR3 sequences; the ten most common clones hold roughly 4%. Sequenced: naive CXCR3- CD8+ T cells from blood. Documented subset: CD45RO-CCR7+CD27+CD95- naive CD8+ T cells lacking CXCR3 (TNR3-). These receptor sequences come from a human donor in good health. Some clones in this sample may be carry-over from other donors' samples.

V and J are TRBV25-1 and TRBJ2-5; with no DNA, the TCRdb D assignment of TRBD2 cannot be verified. CDR3 size: 15 residues. Germline CDR1 is MGHDK and CDR2 is SYGVNS. The CDR3 reads CASGGREGHQETQYF. Based on the CDR3 plus reference TRBV25-1 and TRBJ2-5, the full variable domain is EADIYQTPRYLVIGTGKKITLECSQTMGHDKMYWYQQDPGMELHLIHYSYGVNSTEKGDLSSESTVSRIRTEHFPLTLESARPSHTSQYLCASGGREGHQETQYFGPGTRLLVL.

The CDR3 reads CASSLTGGLKGEQYF. The chain employs TRBV5-4 and TRBJ2-7; as DNA is missing, the TRBD1 call by TCRdb cannot be tested. The CDR3 length is 15 residues. Germline lookup yields CDR1 SGHNT and CDR2 YYREEE (reference sequence). Together with reference TRBV5-4 and TRBJ2-7, the CDR3 gives the full variable domain: ETGVTQSPTHLIKTRGQQVTLRCSSQSGHNTVSWYQQALGQGPQFIFQYYREEENGRGNFPPRFSGLQFPNYSSELNVNALELDDSALYLCASSLTGGLKGEQYFGPGTRLTVT.

This chain uses TRBV12-3 or TRBV12-4 with TRBJ2-5; TCRdb picks TRBD2, but there is no DNA to check that call. The CDR3 has 16 residues. The CDR3 here is CASSLWTSGGQETQYF.

J is TRBJ2-1 and V is TRBV19; TCRdb's D call of TRBD2 is untestable without DNA. Germline lookup yields CDR1 LNHDA and CDR2 SQIVND (reference sequence). This CDR3 comprises 15 residues. The CDR3 here is CASSSRGGLNNEQFF.

The chain joins TRBV5-4 to TRBJ2-7; TCRdb calls TRBD1, which cannot be checked without DNA. CDR3 length equals 14 residues. Germline CDR1 and CDR2: SGHNT and YYREEE (reference sequence). The CDR3 here is CASRPGTGVYEQYF.

V usage is TRBV14 and J usage is TRBJ2-1; TCRdb's assignment of TRBD1 cannot be checked, as there is no DNA. CDR3 length: 18 residues. Germline CDR1 reads SGHDN; CDR2 reads FVKESK. The CDR3 reads CASSFHLIQGNADNEQFF.

The gene calls are TRBV20-1 and TRBJ1-5; the TCRdb D gene call, TRBD1, has no DNA to confirm it. The CDR3 is 16 amino acids. Germline CDR1 and CDR2: DFQATT and SNEGSKA (reference sequence). CDR3: CSARDPVGDSNQPQHF.

This rearrangement joins TRBV28 to TRBJ2-4; TCRdb lists TRBD2, though no DNA is available to test this call. The germline V gene encodes CDR1 MDHEN and CDR2 SYDVKM. The CDR3 sequence is 18 residues long. CDR3: CASSSWTSGLGRENIQYF.

The V gene is TRBV7-6, the J gene TRBJ2-3; as DNA is missing, the TRBD2 call by TCRdb cannot be tested. The CDR3 spans 17 residues. Germline CDR1 reads SGHVS; CDR2 reads FNYEAQ. CDR3: CASSLEDGTSGTDTQYF.

V and J are TRBV7-9 and TRBJ1-5. Germline CDR1 and CDR2: SEHNR and FQNEAQ (reference sequence). The CDR3 loop spans 14 amino acids. The chain's CDR3 is CASSLDGFNQPQHF.

The chain links TRBV29-1 to TRBJ2-4; lacking DNA, the TRBD1 call made by TCRdb goes unchecked. The CDR3 runs to 13 residues. Germline V gene sequence: CDR1 SQVTM, CDR2 ANQGSEA. The CDR3 region is CSVEEGPGNIQYF.

The chain combines TRBV7-2 with TRBJ2-7; no DNA is available, so the TRBD2 call from TCRdb remains unchecked. The CDR3 contains 15 residues. Germline V gene lookup returns CDR1 SGHTA and CDR2 FQGNSA. CDR3 sequence: CASSPSGSDYYEQYF. The whole variable domain, remainder taken from reference TRBV7-2 and TRBJ2-7, is GAGVSQSPSNKVTEKGKDVELRCDPISGHTALYWYRQSLGQGLEFLIYFQGNSAPDKSGLPSDRFSAERTGGSVSTLTIQRTQQEDSAVYLCASSPSGSDYYEQYFGPGTRLTVT.

V and J are TRBV7-7 and TRBJ2-1. CDR1 is SSHAT and CDR2 is FNYEAQ in the germline V gene (reference sequence). The CDR3 covers 15 residues. This CDR3 is CASSPALNSYNEQFF.

This chain links TRBV12-3 or TRBV12-4 with TRBJ2-7; TCRdb proposes TRBD2, but this gene call is untestable without DNA. The CDR3 has 15 residues. The CDR3 spells CASSLRLAGGYEQYF.

The chain recombines TRBV7-9 with TRBJ1-1; no DNA is available, so the TRBD1 call from TCRdb remains unchecked. This CDR3 region has 16 residues. Germline assignment: CDR1 SEHNR and CDR2 FQNEAQ (reference sequence). The CDR3: CASSPPLRGANTEAFF. The full variable domain, rest sourced from reference TRBV7-9 and TRBJ1-1, is DTGVSQNPRHKITKRGQNVTFRCDPISEHNRLYWYRQTLGQGPEFLTYFQNEAQLEKSRLLSDRFSAERPKGSFSTLEIQRTEQGDSAMYLCASSPPLRGANTEAFFGQGTRLTVV.

The V gene is TRBV6-2 or TRBV6-3, the J gene TRBJ2-7; absent DNA, TCRdb's TRBD2 call cannot be checked. Germline CDR1 and CDR2: MNHEY and SVGEGT. The CDR3 consists of 16 residues. The CDR3: CASSYSRDFPSYEQYF.

The V and J genes are TRBV27 and TRBJ2-7; TCRdb reports TRBD2, a call that lacks DNA to check it against. Germline CDR1 and CDR2: MNHEY and SMNVEV (reference sequence). The CDR3 sequence is 13 residues long. The CDR3 loop reads CASGSGQDYEQYF.

J is TRBJ2-1 and V is TRBV7-9; the TCRdb call, TRBD1, lacks DNA for checking. Germline V gives CDR1 SEHNR, CDR2 FQNEAQ (reference sequence). This CDR3 region has 12 residues. The CDR3 spells CASSAPRDDRFF.

V gene TRBV7-2 combines with J gene TRBJ2-1; TCRdb outputs TRBD1, but without DNA this stays unchecked. The germline gives CDR1 SGHTA, CDR2 FQGNSA. The CDR3 runs to 17 residues. The CDR3 reads CATKGGSNRVKIHEQLF.

J is TRBJ1-5 and V is TRBV7-2. The germline V gene encodes CDR1 SGHTA and CDR2 FQGNSA. The CDR3 is made up of 15 amino acids. CDR3 in amino acids: CASSLALVLNQPQHF.

The V gene is TRBV9, the J gene TRBJ1-2. The germline CDR1 and CDR2 sequences are SGDLS and YYNGEE. CDR3 size: 13 residues. This CDR3 is CASSVGGDYGYTF.

The chain couples TRBV20-1 to TRBJ2-3. CDR1 is DFQATT, CDR2 SNEGSKA, per germline (reference sequence). CDR3 length: 15 amino acids. CDR3 amino acids: CSASLARYSTDTQYF.

V gene TRBV7-9 combines with J gene TRBJ2-7; the D gene TCRdb calls, TRBD2, cannot be checked with no DNA. The CDR3 has 13 residues. Germline values: CDR1 SEHNR, CDR2 FQNEAQ (reference sequence). This chain's CDR3 is CASSTRLDYEQYF.

Measured by frequency, this clonotype is medium-sized. The chain links TRBV29-1 to TRBJ2-5; TCRdb selects TRBD2, and the lack of DNA leaves this call unchecked. The CDR3 has 13 amino acids. Germline CDR1 is SQVTM and CDR2 is ANQGSEA. CDR3 protein: CSVRTSAQETQYF. The full variable domain, in which reference TRBV29-1 and TRBJ2-5 provide the parts outside the CDR3, is SAVISQKPSRDICQRGTSLTIQCQVDSQVTMMFWYRQQPGQSLTLIATANQGSEATYESGFVIDKFPISRPNLTFSTLTVSNMSPEDSSIYLCSVRTSAQETQYFGPGTRLLVL.